The 16 T cell receptor beta chains below were found in one sample sequenced in a study of blood T cells in healthy people across ages. The use of a sample-barcoded 5' primer and a J-beta primer mix characterized a second PCR of roughly 6 to 12 cycles. MiXCR, run by TCRdb on the 5' RACE reads, gives a single entry per CDR3 protein. The repertoire holds 580,000 or so distinct CDR3 sequences, with roughly 48% as singletons. The specimen was blood. The origin of the receptors is a man older than 75 in good health.

The chain recombines TRBV5-1 with TRBJ2-1; tentative D call: TRBD2 (5 bases). CDR1 is SGHRS and CDR2 is YFSETQ in the germline V gene. The length of the CDR3 is 14 residues. The V end lost 2 bases, the J end lost 4 bases, and 10 bases lay between the germline ends. The CDR3 nucleotides are TGCGCCAGCAGCTTTCAGCGGCAATACAATGAGCAGTTCTTC. It yields the protein CASSFQRQYNEQFF. The whole variable domain, remainder taken from reference TRBV5-1 and TRBJ2-1, is KAGVTQTPRYLIKTRGQQVTLSCSPISGHRSVSWYQQTPGQGLQFLFEYFSETQRNKGNFPGRFSGRQFSNSRSEMNVSTLELGDSALYLCASSFQRQYNEQFFGPGTRLTVL.

This clonotype showed up many times. The chain joins TRBV6-5 to TRBJ2-7, with D perhaps assigned TRBD1 or TRBD2 (5 bases each). V lost 7 bases and J 4 bases, leaving 20 bases between the germline ends. Germline V CDR1 and CDR2: MNHEY, SVGAGI. The CDR3 is made up of 15 amino acids. The CDR3 sequence is CASNHRDRSRYEQYF. DNA for the CDR3: TGTGCCAGCAATCACCGGGACCGCAGTAGGTACGAGCAGTACTTC.

This clonotype was counted a few times. The rearrangement uses TRBV14 and TRBJ2-7, with TRBD1 as a possible D gene (6 bases). V was clipped by 3 bases and J by 6 bases, with 9 bases between them. The CDR3 spans 12 residues. Germline V CDR1 and CDR2: SGHDN, FVKESK. CDR3 nucleotide sequence: TGTGCCAGCAGCCAGCAGGGGCTCGAGCAGTACTTC. Amino acid sequence: CASSQQGLEQYF.

The table lists this clonotype with many counts. The CDR3, as DNA: TGTGCCAGTCTGATTAGCCTGAAACAGGGTAATTCACCCCTCCACTTT. Its translation: CASLISLKQGNSPLHF. The chain combines TRBV7-3 with TRBJ1-6, with D perhaps TRBD1 (6 bases). The CDR3 spans 16 residues. In germline, CDR1 is SGHTA, CDR2 FQGTGA. With 9 bases removed from V and 6 bases from J, the gap between germline ends came to 21 bases.

As regards this clonotype: One junction end disagrees with the germline gene, perhaps due to a read error. The V gene is TRBV7-9, the J gene TRBJ2-3, with 9 bases aligning to TRBD2. CDR1 and CDR2 (germline): SEHNR, FQNEAQ (reference sequence). The CDR3 contains 16 residues. CDR3 sequence reads: CAGSLEAGGMTDTQYF. DNA of the CDR3: TGTGCCGGCAGCTTAGAGGCGGGGGGGATGACAGATACGCAGTATTTT. The full variable domain, rest sourced from reference TRBV7-9 and TRBJ2-3, is DTGVSQNPRHKITKRGQNVTFRCDPISEHNRLYWYRQTLGQGPEFLTYFQNEAQLEKSRLLSDRFSAERPKGSFSTLEIQRTEQGDSAMYLCAGSLEAGGMTDTQYFGPGTRLTVL.

The chain carries TRBV7-9 and TRBJ1-4; the D gene is possibly TRBD1 (5 bases). V shed 6 bases and J shed 3 bases, with 17 bases lying between them. The length of the CDR3 is 16 residues. Looked up from germline, CDR1 is SEHNR and CDR2 is FQNEAQ (reference sequence). The CDR3 sequence is CASSPTGGLPNEKLFF. CDR3 nucleotide sequence: TGTGCCAGCAGTCCCACTGGGGGACTCCCTAATGAAAAACTGTTTTTT.

The chain joins TRBV4-1 to TRBJ1-5; 9 bases align to TRBD1. Germline assignment: CDR1 MGHRA and CDR2 YSYEKL. With V trimmed by 2 bases and J by 7 bases, 6 bases remained unmatched. The CDR3 spans 15 residues. CDR3 protein: CASSQQTGGRQPQHF. CDR3 DNA: TGCGCCAGCAGCCAACAGACAGGGGGACGGCAGCCCCAGCATTTT.

This clonotype was seen a few times. Since a much larger clone is just one base distant, this may be a read error. The J gene is TRBJ2-5, the V gene TRBV6-6, with 7 bases that match TRBD1. Gene TRBJ2-7 matches the end of the DNA better, so the J call may be wrong. The germline gives CDR1 MNHNY, CDR2 SVGAGI (reference sequence). The CDR3 loop spans 14 amino acids. CDR3 DNA sequence: TGTGCCAGCAATCCTGGACAGGTGACATACGAGCAGTACTTC. Residues: CASNPGQVTYEQYF.

This clonotype was seen a few times. The V gene is TRBV7-3, the J gene TRBJ2-3, with a tentative D call TRBD2 (5 bases). This CDR3 region has 14 residues. V lost 2 bases, J lost 12 bases, and 18 bases lay in between. CDR1 is SGHTA and CDR2 is FQGTGA in the germline V gene. CDR3 in amino acids: CASSLLGPGNPQYF. The CDR3 DNA reads as TGTGCCAGCAGCTTATTAGGCCCCGGGAACCCCCAGTATTTT. The whole variable domain, remainder taken from reference TRBV7-3 and TRBJ2-3, is GAGVSQTPSNKVTEKGKYVELRCDPISGHTALYWYRQSLGQGPEFLIYFQGTGAADDSGLPNDRFFAVRPEGSVSTLKIQRTERGDSAVYLCASSLLGPGNPQYFGPGTRLTVL.

Comments on this clonotype: This clone may be a read error of a much larger clone one base away. This rearrangement joins TRBV29-1 to TRBJ2-1; 9 nucleotides agree with TRBD2. Trimming at V came to 5 bases and at J to 9 bases, leaving 14 bases not matched to a gene. CDR3 length equals 15 residues. Germline-derived CDR1 and CDR2 are SQVTM and ANQGSEA. The CDR3 nucleotides are TGCAGCGTTTGGAAGCCTAGCGGGACTGACAGTGAGCAGTTCTTC. Translated, it gives CSVWKPSGTDSEQFF.

V gene TRBV20-1 combines with J gene TRBJ2-5, with TRBD2 identical over 9 bases. V dropped 3 bases and J dropped 1; count of bases not matched to a gene: 6. Germline CDR1 reads DFQATT; CDR2 reads SNEGSKA (reference sequence). The CDR3 consists of 15 residues. The CDR3 reads CSARMIAGAQETQYF. DNA of the CDR3: TGCAGTGCTAGGATGATAGCGGGGGCCCAAGAGACCCAGTACTTC.

V and J are TRBV20-1 and TRBJ2-7, with a possible D match to TRBD2 (5 bases). Trimming stripped 4 bases from V and 7 bases from J, with 17 bases between. This CDR3 has 13 residues. CDR1 DFQATT and CDR2 SNEGSKA come from the germline V gene (reference sequence). The CDR3 DNA sequence: TGCAGTGCTATTCCCCCGGGGTTTACGGAGCAGTACTTC. This translates into CSAIPPGFTEQYF.

This chain connects TRBV3-1 to TRBJ1-2, with D possibly being TRBD1 (6 bases). V was pared by 4 bases and J by 0 bases, with 15 bases between. This CDR3 spans 16 amino acids. Germline loops: CDR1 LGHDT, CDR2 YNNKEL (reference sequence). The CDR3 spells CASSPRGALANYGYTF. DNA for the CDR3: TGTGCCAGCAGCCCGCGGGGGGCACTAGCTAACTATGGCTACACCTTC.

Details on this clonotype: In this CDR3 the conserved last residue, phenylalanine or tryptophan, is missing, so a read error is likely. CDR3 sequence (DNA): TGCAGTGCTAGTCCAGCGGGGGCCCAAGAGACCCAGTACTTA. It yields the protein CSASPAGAQETQYL. The chain joins TRBV20-1 to TRBJ2-5; 8 bases map to TRBD2. V gave up 3 bases and J gave up 1 base; unmatched junction bases: 4. Per germline, CDR1 DFQATT and CDR2 SNEGSKA (reference sequence). This CDR3 comprises 14 residues.

On this clonotype: A much larger clone sits a single nucleotide away, making a read error possible. CDR3 in DNA: TGCAGCGTTGAGGTGAACTACGAGCAGTTCTTC. It is translated as CSVEVNYEQFF. The chain recombines TRBV29-1 with TRBJ2-1, with D uncertain. V lost 3 bases to trimming and J lost 10 bases, with 10 bases between them. The CDR3 runs 11 residues. CDR1 is SQVTM and CDR2 is ANQGSEA in the germline V gene.

Of note for this clonotype: A much larger clone is a single base away; this may be a read error. The chain links TRBV3-1 to TRBJ2-3, with a weak D call TRBD1 (5 bases). The CDR3 is 14 residues long. Germline values: CDR1 LGHDT, CDR2 YNNKEL (reference sequence). The CDR3 DNA sequence: TGTGCCAGCAGCCAAGGCAGAGACACAGGTACGCAGTATTTT. Amino acid sequence: CASSQGRDTGTQYF.